The text below deals with one T cell receptor (beta chain). Its antigen remains unidentified. This CDR3 spans 17 amino acids. Looked up from germline, CDR1 is SQVTM and CDR2 is ANQGSEA. The V end lost 7 bases, the J end lost 0 bases, and 19 bases lay between the germline ends. These data belong to a study of beta chain features in type 1 diabetes. The overall study: Healthy donors, compared against patients, showed similar age, gender and cell yields. Regarding the study as a whole: The question of HLA type influencing TCRB rearrangement was one that remained unresolved here. Type 1 diabetes patients had VDJ junctions that carried fewer insertions and more deletions. For Type 1 diabetes patients, all four CD4+ subsets carried TCRB CDR3s that were moderately but significantly shorter.

The investigators reverse transcribed all of the isolated RNA, so they sequenced expressed TCRB transcripts. This table comes from immunoSEQ multiplex PCR, and its TCRdb copy is limited to in-frame clones, with some not included. The sample carries roughly 170,000 clones, about 12% recorded once. The source of this sequence is a woman in her late teens or twenties in good health. Sequencing input: central memory CD4+ T cells from blood. V and J are TRBV29-1 and TRBJ2-6; perhaps TRBD1 as D (6 bases). CDR3 bases: TGCAGCGCCCTCCAGGGGAAACTCCACTCTGGGGCCAACGTCCTGACTTTC. Its translation: CSALQGKLHSGANVLTF.